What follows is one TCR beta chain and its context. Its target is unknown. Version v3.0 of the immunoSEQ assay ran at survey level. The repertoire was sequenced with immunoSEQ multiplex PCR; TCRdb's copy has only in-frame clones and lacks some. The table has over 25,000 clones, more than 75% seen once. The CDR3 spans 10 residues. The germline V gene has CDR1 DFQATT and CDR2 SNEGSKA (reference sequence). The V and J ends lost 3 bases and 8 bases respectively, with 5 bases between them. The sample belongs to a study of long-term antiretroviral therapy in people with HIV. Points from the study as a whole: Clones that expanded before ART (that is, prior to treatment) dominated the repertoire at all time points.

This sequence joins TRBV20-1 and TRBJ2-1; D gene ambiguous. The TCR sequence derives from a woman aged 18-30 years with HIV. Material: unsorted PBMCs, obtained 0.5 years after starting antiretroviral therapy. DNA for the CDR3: TGCAGTGCTAGTTGGGATGAGCAGTTCTTC. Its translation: CSASWDEQFF.